This T cell receptor (beta chain) originates from a study of T cell clonotyping in hematopoietic cell transplantation. Study background: Cytoreduction preceded collection of pretransplant recipient samples. General study results and limits: Pathologically expanded recipient clonotypes increased progressively from day 30 to day 180 as diversity fell.

Method: immunoSEQ multiplex PCR; TCRdb's copy keeps in-frame clones and lacks some. In the table there are 4,000 to 5,500 clones, 25% to 40% of which are singletons. Regarding time point: recipient sample about 28 days before transplant, after cytoreduction. Recipient blood drawn about 28 days pretransplant and days 30, 100, 180 after. Turning to this clone: Its matching antigen is unknown.

This specimen was peripheral blood mononuclear cells, taken before stem cell transplant. The source of this sequence is a man aged 45-65 years with myelofibrosis. Some clones in this sample may be carry-over from other donors' samples.

CDR3 residues: CASSYSLDTQYF. The CDR3, as DNA: TGTGCCAGCAGTTACAGTCTAGATACGCAGTATTTT. This chain connects TRBV6-6 to TRBJ2-3; D not resolved. Between the trimmed V and J ends, which lost 2 bases and 5 bases, there was a span of 5 bases. The germline gives CDR1 MNHNY, CDR2 SVGAGI (reference sequence). This CDR3 is 12 amino acids long.